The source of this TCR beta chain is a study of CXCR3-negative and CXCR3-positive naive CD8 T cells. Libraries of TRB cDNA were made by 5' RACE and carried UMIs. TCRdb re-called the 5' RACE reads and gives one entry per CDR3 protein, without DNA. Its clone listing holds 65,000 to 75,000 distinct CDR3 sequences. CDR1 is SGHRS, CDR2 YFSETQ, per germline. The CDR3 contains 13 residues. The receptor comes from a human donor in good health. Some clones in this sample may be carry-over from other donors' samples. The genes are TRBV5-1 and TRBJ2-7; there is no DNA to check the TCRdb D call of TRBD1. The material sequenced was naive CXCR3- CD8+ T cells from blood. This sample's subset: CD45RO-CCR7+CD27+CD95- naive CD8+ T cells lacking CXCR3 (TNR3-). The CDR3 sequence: CASAGTRSYEQYF.